What follows are 2 T cell receptor beta chains derived from one specimen sequenced in a study of Graves' ophthalmopathy and Graves' hyperthyroidism. Using RNA transcripts, the TCR beta CDR3 regions were amplified. An opening RT-PCR round employed HTBI primers and preceded a second-round multiplex PCR. TCRdb redid the calling of the multiplex PCR reads with MiXCR, one entry per CDR3 protein. The sample records over 200,000 distinct CDR3 sequences, 29% being singletons. The sequenced sample consisted of peripheral blood. The receptor source for this set is a man between 50 and 59 years old with Graves' ophthalmopathy.

This clonotype was seen at least ten times. V gene TRBV4-1 combines with J gene TRBJ2-7; perhaps TRBD2 as D (6 bases). V gave up 0 bases and J gave up 6 bases, with 12 bases separating them. Germline loops: CDR1 MGHRA, CDR2 YSYEKL. The CDR3 extends over 14 amino acids. The CDR3 protein is CASSQDIAGSEQYF. The DNA for the CDR3 is TGCGCCAGCAGCCAAGATATTGCGGGGAGCGAGCAGTACTTC.

This chain joins TRBV7-2 and TRBJ1-5, with a possible D match to TRBD1 (5 bases). Germline values: CDR1 SGHTA, CDR2 FQGNSA. Between the trimmed V and J ends, which lost 4 bases and 9 bases, there was a span of 16 bases. The CDR3 length is 14 residues. DNA for the CDR3: TGTGCCAGCAGCTCCCCGGGGCTTCACTCGCCCCAGCATTTT. Encoded protein: CASSSPGLHSPQHF.